The 15 T cell receptor beta chains below were found in one sample sequenced in a study of blood T cells in healthy people across ages. Using a J-beta primer mix together with a sample-barcoded 5' primer, a second PCR was run for roughly 7 to 12 cycles. Each CDR3 protein is one row after TCRdb ran MiXCR on the 5' RACE reads. The sample yields 1.4 million to 1.5 million distinct CDR3 sequences, 42% seen once. Sequences were obtained from blood. These receptors came from a woman aged 18 to 35 in good health.

This clonotype was observed a few times. The gene calls are TRBV5-1 and TRBJ2-1; no definite D call. Germline V gene lookup returns CDR1 SGHRS and CDR2 YFSETQ. Between the trimmed V and J ends, which lost 3 bases and 4 bases, there was a span of 8 bases. This CDR3 comprises 13 residues. The CDR3 bases are TGCGCCAGCAGCTCCGAGCCATACAATGAGCAGTTCTTC. Protein: CASSSEPYNEQFF.

The chain uses TRBV7-9 and TRBJ2-7, with TRBD2 matching 8 bases. CDR1 is SEHNR and CDR2 is FQNEAQ in the germline V gene (reference sequence). CDR3 size: 13 residues. Trimming took 11 bases from V and 3 from J; bases not matched to a gene: 9. In nucleotides, the CDR3 is TGTGCCGGGGCGGGGGGCAAAAGCTACGAGCAGTACTTC. It specifies CAGAGGKSYEQYF.

Only a few counts were recorded for this clonotype. The chain links TRBV30 to TRBJ1-2; 7 bases line up with TRBD1. CDR3 length: 13 amino acids. Germline CDR1 is GTSNPN and CDR2 is SVGIG (reference sequence). V dropped 8 bases and J dropped 1; count of bases not matched to a gene: 7. The CDR3 DNA reads TGTGCCAAGGGGGCAGGTGGTAACTATGGCTACACCTTC. This translates into CAKGAGGNYGYTF.

J is TRBJ2-7 and V is TRBV12-3 or TRBV12-4; D gene uncertain. This CDR3 is 16 amino acids long. V gave up 0 bases and J gave up 7 bases, with 19 bases separating them. The CDR3 region is CASSLARTSLSNEQYF. The CDR3 DNA reads TGTGCCAGCAGTTTAGCGCGAACTTCCTTGTCCAATGAGCAGTACTTC.

This clonotype was detected a few times. This rearrangement joins TRBV28 to TRBJ2-1; weak D call: TRBD1 (6 bases). Trimming removed 7 bases from V and 3 bases from J, with 19 bases in between. The CDR3 totals 16 residues. Germline CDR1 MDHEN, CDR2 SYDVKM. DNA of the CDR3: TGTGCCAGCACCCTCCCCGGACAGCCTGTCTACAATGAGCAGTTCTTC. Its translation is CASTLPGQPVYNEQFF.

On this clonotype itself: A much larger clonotype is one base distant, so this may be a read error. The chain recombines TRBV3-1 with TRBJ1-2; 8 positions agree with TRBD1. The CDR3 loop spans 12 amino acids. The germline V gene encodes CDR1 LGHDT and CDR2 YNNKEL (reference sequence). V gave up 3 bases and J gave up 7 bases; unmatched junction bases: 1. CDR3 protein: CASSHGQGGYTF. CDR3 sequence (DNA): TGTGCCAGCAGCCACGGACAGGGTGGCTACACCTTC.

The chain links TRBV7-2 to TRBJ2-7; D is perhaps TRBD2 (5 bases). From germline, CDR1 is SGHTA and CDR2 FQGNSA. Trimming left V 0 bases short and J 9 bases short, with 15 bases between. The CDR3 runs 14 residues. The CDR3 DNA reads TGTGCCAGCAGCTTAGCGCAAGTGGGAGCCGCGCAGTACTTC. Translated: CASSLAQVGAAQYF.

The V call is TRBV30, the J call TRBJ2-5; 10 bases are a match to TRBD2. This CDR3 has 14 residues. Per germline, CDR1 GTSNPN and CDR2 SVGIG (reference sequence). J lost 12 bases, V lost 3 bases, and 13 bases had no gene match. CDR3 sequence (DNA): TGTGCCTGGAGGGCACAGGTGTCTAGCGGGAGTGAGTACTTC. Translated, it gives CAWRAQVSSGSEYF.

The rearrangement joins TRBV4-1 to TRBJ2-1; D assignment may be TRBD1 or TRBD2 (5 bases each). V dropped 1 base and J dropped 9 bases, with 13 bases sitting between them. The CDR3 runs 14 residues. Germline V gene sequence: CDR1 MGHRA, CDR2 YSYEKL. CDR3 nucleotide sequence: TGCGCCAGCAGCCAAGGAACCCGTGGGGGTGAGCAGTTCTTC. Translation: CASSQGTRGGEQFF.

This chain uses TRBV6-6 with TRBJ2-7; 7 nucleotides agree with TRBD1. The germline gives CDR1 MNHNY, CDR2 SVGAGI (reference sequence). Trimming cost V 5 bases and J 3 bases; bases outside gene matches: 13. The CDR3 contains 16 residues. CDR3 nucleotides: TGTGCCAGCAGTGAGGACGTTGGACAGGCCATCTACGAGCAGTACTTC. Protein sequence: CASSEDVGQAIYEQYF.

This clonotype was counted only a few times. V is TRBV29-1 and J is TRBJ2-1; tentatively, D is TRBD1 (6 bases). The DNA end is a closer match to TRBJ2-7, so the J assignment may be wrong. This CDR3 is built from 14 residues. CDR1 is SQVTM and CDR2 is ANQGSEA in the germline V gene. The CDR3 here is CSVPTGITYNEQYF. The CDR3 nucleotides read TGCAGCGTACCAACAGGGATCACCTACAATGAGCAGTACTTC.

V gene TRBV2 combines with J gene TRBJ1-2, with no clear D. The V end lost 0 bases, the J end lost 3 bases, and 11 bases lay between the germline ends. In germline, CDR1 is SNHLY, CDR2 FYNNEI. CDR3 size: 15 residues. The CDR3 DNA sequence: TGTGCCAGCAGTGAAGCGCTTTTCGGGGACTATGGCTACACCTTC. This encodes CASSEALFGDYGYTF.

This clonotype was detected once. A read error may account for a junction end that differs from germline. This chain links TRBV6-6 with TRBJ2-1; unclear D gene. Germline V gene data show CDR1 as MNHNY and CDR2 as SVGAGI (reference sequence). The CDR3 is made up of 12 amino acids. CDR3 loop: CAGSTRGVEQFF. The DNA for the CDR3 is TGTGCCGGCAGTACCCGCGGAGTTGAGCAGTTCTTC.

In this sample, this clonotype turned up a few times. This sequence joins TRBV20-1 and TRBJ1-5; D uncertain. The CDR3 sequence is 13 residues long. Germline V gene data show CDR1 as DFQATT and CDR2 as SNEGSKA (reference sequence). Trimming shortened V by 5 bases and J by 3 bases, and 11 bases separated the two germline ends. This CDR3 is CSALGTSNQPQHF. The CDR3 nucleotides are TGCAGTGCTCTGGGAACCTCCAATCAGCCCCAGCATTTT.

The chain links TRBV12-3 or TRBV12-4 to TRBJ2-5, with a possible D match to TRBD2 (6 bases). The CDR3 spans 15 residues. V was pared by 6 bases and J by 5 bases, with 19 bases between. The CDR3 coding sequence is TGTGCCAGCAGAACGGGAGTGCATCTCCGGGAGACCCAGTACTTC. Encoded protein: CASRTGVHLRETQYF.